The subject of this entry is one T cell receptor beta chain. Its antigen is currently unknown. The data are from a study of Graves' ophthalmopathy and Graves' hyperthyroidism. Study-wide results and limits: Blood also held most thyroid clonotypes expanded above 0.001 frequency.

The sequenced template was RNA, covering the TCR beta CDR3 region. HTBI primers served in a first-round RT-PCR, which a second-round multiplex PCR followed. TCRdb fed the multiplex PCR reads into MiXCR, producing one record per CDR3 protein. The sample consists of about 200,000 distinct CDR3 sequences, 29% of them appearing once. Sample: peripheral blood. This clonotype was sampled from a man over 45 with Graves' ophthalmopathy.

CDR3: CASTPQRGSYEQYF. In DNA form, the CDR3 reads TGTGCCAGCACCCCGCAGCGGGGATCCTACGAGCAGTACTTC. The chain links TRBV28 to TRBJ2-7, with TRBD2 identical over 7 bases. The CDR3 extends over 14 amino acids. Germline CDR1 is MDHEN and CDR2 is SYDVKM. Trimming cost V 7 bases and J 1 base; bases outside gene matches: 7. The full variable domain, completed using reference TRBV28 and TRBJ2-7, is DVKVTQSSRYLVKRTGEKVFLECVQDMDHENMFWYRQDPGLGLRLIYFSYDVKMKEKGDIPEGYSVSREKKERFSLILESASTNQTSMYLCASTPQRGSYEQYFGPGTRLTVT.